Following are 10 T cell receptor beta chains from one sample sequenced in a study of shared clonotypes between healthy human individuals. This table comes from immunoSEQ multiplex PCR, and its TCRdb copy is limited to in-frame clones, with some not included. Of around 2.1 million clones listed, 90% to 97% are singletons. The specimen was naive CD4+ T cells sorted from blood. Specified subset: CD45RA+ positively selected. These receptors all come from a young man in good health.

With respect to this clone: This same CDR3 is encoded by further DNA sequences in the sample. CDR3 loop: CASSSDRSSNQPQHF. The CDR3 DNA reads TGTGCCAGCAGCTCCGACAGGAGTAGCAATCAGCCCCAGCATTTT. The V gene is TRBV6-5, the J gene TRBJ1-5, with D possibly matching TRBD1 (6 bases). Germline CDR1 MNHEY, CDR2 SVGAGI. The V end was cut by 6 bases, the J end by 0 bases, with 12 bases between. There are 15 residues in the CDR3.

The V and J genes are TRBV7-9 and TRBJ2-5, with 9 bases lining up with TRBD1. Germline V lookup: CDR1 SEHNR, CDR2 FQNEAQ (reference sequence). Trimming took 3 bases from V and 5 from J; bases not matched to a gene: 7. The CDR3 contains 15 residues. The DNA of the CDR3 is TGTGCCAGCAGCTTGGGACAGGGTATTATTGAGACCCAGTACTTC. Amino acids: CASSLGQGIIETQYF.

About this clone itself: One end of the junction is discordant with germline, which a read error may explain. This sequence joins TRBV18 and TRBJ1-6; D remains unclear. Per germline, CDR1 KGHSH and CDR2 LQKENI. The CDR3 has 15 residues. The CDR3 coding sequence is TGTGCCAGTTCACCGGGTGAGATCCCCACATCACCCCTCCACTTT. Encoded protein: CASSPGEIPTSPLHF.

As to this clone: The junction departs from germline at one end; a sequencing error may be responsible. J is TRBJ2-3 and V is TRBV2; D may be TRBD2 (5 bases). Germline lookup yields CDR1 SNHLY and CDR2 FYNNEI. The CDR3 is 14 amino acids. CDR3 in amino acids: CANSDRTATDTQYF. The CDR3 DNA sequence: TGTGCCAACAGTGATAGGACTGCTACAGATACGCAGTATTTT.

This clone has just one count. This specimen includes other DNA sequences encoding the same CDR3. V is TRBV7-2 and J is TRBJ2-7; possibly TRBD2 for D (6 bases). CDR3 length: 15 amino acids. CDR1 is SGHTA, CDR2 FQGNSA, per germline. Trimming stripped 1 base from V and 0 bases from J, with 10 bases between. The CDR3 DNA is TGTGCCAGCAGCTTAGTGCGGGGAAGCTCCTACGAGCAGTACTTC. This gives the protein CASSLVRGSSYEQYF.

This sequence joins TRBV11-2 and TRBJ2-7, with TRBD1 matching over 8 bases. The junction had 6 bases not matched to a gene; V was cut back by 6 bases and J by 2 bases. The CDR3 sequence is 14 residues long. Germline V gives CDR1 SGHAT, CDR2 FQNNGV. CDR3 sequence: CASRLTGGTYEQYF. As DNA, the CDR3 is TGTGCCAGCAGACTCACAGGGGGGACCTACGAGCAGTACTTC.

This sequence joins TRBV25-1 and TRBJ2-3; D is perhaps TRBD2 (6 bases). The V end was cut by 3 bases, the J end by 1 base, with 11 bases between. The CDR3 extends over 15 amino acids. Germline V gene sequence: CDR1 MGHDK, CDR2 SYGVNS. The CDR3: CASSDAGSGTDTQYF. The CDR3 DNA follows: TGTGCCAGCAGTGACGCGGGGTCGGGCACAGATACGCAGTATTTT.

The chain recombines TRBV7-9 with TRBJ1-2; D gene uncertain. The CDR3 has 14 amino acids. Germline V gene data show CDR1 as SEHNR and CDR2 as FQNEAQ (reference sequence). Trimming shortened V by 4 bases and J by 5 bases, and 14 bases separated the two germline ends. CDR3 sequence (DNA): TGTGCCAGCAGCTACCTGGGAAGTTTGTATGGCTACACCTTC. Translation: CASSYLGSLYGYTF. The full variable domain, with the rest looked up from reference TRBV7-9 and TRBJ1-2, is DTGVSQNPRHKITKRGQNVTFRCDPISEHNRLYWYRQTLGQGPEFLTYFQNEAQLEKSRLLSDRFSAERPKGSFSTLEIQRTEQGDSAMYLCASSYLGSLYGYTFGSGTRLTVV.

The chain links TRBV1 to TRBJ2-3; the D call of TRBD2 is as the table states it, not checked on the DNA. TRBV1 is deemed a pseudogene. The CDR3 spans 17 residues. The CDR3, as DNA: TGCACCAGCAGCCAACCAAACTTAGCGGGGTGGGGAGATACGCAGTATTTT. It translates to CTSSQPNLAGWGDTQYF.

The chain employs TRBV2 and TRBJ1-4; D possibly corresponds to TRBD1 (5 bases). V lost 6 bases, J lost 8 bases, and 19 bases lay in between. The CDR3 is made up of 15 amino acids. CDR1 and CDR2 (germline): SNHLY, FYNNEI. The CDR3 reads CASRVSGGGIEKLFF. DNA of the CDR3: TGTGCCAGCAGGGTCTCGGGGGGTGGAATAGAAAAACTGTTTTTT.